This T cell receptor beta chain was recovered during a study of blood T cell repertoires in COVID-19. V dropped 5 bases and J dropped 1; count of bases not matched to a gene: 6. Germline loops: CDR1 SGHNT, CDR2 YENEEA. The CDR3 is made up of 15 amino acids. Original processing notes: For nucleated cells, counts were estimated from reference gene primer amplification. Sequencing used immunoSEQ multiplex PCR; TCRdb keeps in-frame clones, though not all of them. V and J calls and clone size come straight from that table; D and trimming were deduced from the DNA. The sample shows fewer than 200,000 clones, less than 90% of them seen only once. Across 20 to 25 US areas, participants ranged in age from about 18 to 100 years. Cohort allocation depended upon clinical history that participants reported.

The specimen sequenced was PBMCs or T cells enriched from blood (not recorded which). This rearrangement joins TRBV11-3 to TRBJ1-1, with 8 nucleotides matching TRBD1. The clonotype comes from a woman in her forties or fifties who had recovered from COVID-19. The DNA for the CDR3 is TGTGCCAGCAGCCTTACCGGGACAGGGAACACTGAAGCTTTCTTT. Protein sequence: CASSLTGTGNTEAFF.